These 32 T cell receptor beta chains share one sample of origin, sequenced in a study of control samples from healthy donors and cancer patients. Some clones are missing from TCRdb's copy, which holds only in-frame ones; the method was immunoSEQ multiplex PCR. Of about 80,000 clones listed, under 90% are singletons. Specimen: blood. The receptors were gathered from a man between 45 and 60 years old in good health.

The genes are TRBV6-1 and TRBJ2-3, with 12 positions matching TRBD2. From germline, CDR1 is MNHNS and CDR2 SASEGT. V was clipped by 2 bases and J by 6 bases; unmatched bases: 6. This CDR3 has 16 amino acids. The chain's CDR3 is CASSENGLAGRDTQYF. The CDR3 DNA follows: TGTGCCAGCAGTGAAAATGGACTAGCGGGGAGGGATACGCAGTATTTT.

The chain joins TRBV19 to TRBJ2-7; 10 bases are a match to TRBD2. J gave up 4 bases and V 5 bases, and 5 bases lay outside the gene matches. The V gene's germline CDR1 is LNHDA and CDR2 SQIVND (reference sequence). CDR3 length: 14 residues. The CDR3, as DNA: TGTGCCAGTAGTCATGGACTAGCGGAGTACGAGCAGTACTTC. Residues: CASSHGLAEYEQYF.

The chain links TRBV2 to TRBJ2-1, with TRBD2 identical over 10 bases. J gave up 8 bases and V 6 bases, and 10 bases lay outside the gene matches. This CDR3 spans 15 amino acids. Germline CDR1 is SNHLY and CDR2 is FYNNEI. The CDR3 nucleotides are TGTGCCAGCAGGAGAGAGCGGGGGGGCCTCTATGAGCAGTTCTTC. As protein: CASRRERGGLYEQFF.

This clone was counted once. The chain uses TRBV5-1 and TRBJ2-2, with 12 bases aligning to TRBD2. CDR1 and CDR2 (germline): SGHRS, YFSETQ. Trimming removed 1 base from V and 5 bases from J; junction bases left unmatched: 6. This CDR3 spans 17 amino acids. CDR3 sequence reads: CASSLTSGGRRTGELFF. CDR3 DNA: TGCGCCAGCAGCTTGACTAGCGGGGGGCGGAGGACCGGGGAGCTGTTTTTT.

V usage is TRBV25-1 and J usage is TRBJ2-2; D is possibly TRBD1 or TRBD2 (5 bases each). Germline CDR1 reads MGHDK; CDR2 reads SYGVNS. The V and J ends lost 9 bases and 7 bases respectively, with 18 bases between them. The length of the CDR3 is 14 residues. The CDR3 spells CASSGTESGGELFF. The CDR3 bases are TGTGCCAGTTCCGGGACGGAGTCAGGCGGGGAGCTGTTTTTT.

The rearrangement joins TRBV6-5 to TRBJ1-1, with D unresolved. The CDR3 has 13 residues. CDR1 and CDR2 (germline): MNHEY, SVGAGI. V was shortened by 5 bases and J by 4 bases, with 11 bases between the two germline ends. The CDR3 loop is CASSRDWSTEAFF. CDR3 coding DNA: TGTGCCAGCAGTAGGGATTGGAGCACTGAAGCTTTCTTT.

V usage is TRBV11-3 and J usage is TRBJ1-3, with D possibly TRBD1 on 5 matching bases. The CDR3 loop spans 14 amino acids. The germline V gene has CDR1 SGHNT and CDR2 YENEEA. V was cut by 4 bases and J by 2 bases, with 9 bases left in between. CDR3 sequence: CASSSRGTGNTIYF. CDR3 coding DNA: TGTGCCAGCAGCTCACGGGGGACTGGAAACACCATATATTTT.

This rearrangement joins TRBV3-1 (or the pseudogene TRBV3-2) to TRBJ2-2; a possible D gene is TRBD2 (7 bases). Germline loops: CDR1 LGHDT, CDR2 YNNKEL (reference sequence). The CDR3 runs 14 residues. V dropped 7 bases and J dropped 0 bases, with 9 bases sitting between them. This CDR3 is CASKGGANTGELFF. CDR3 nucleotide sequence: TGTGCCAGCAAAGGGGGGGCGAACACCGGGGAGCTGTTTTTT.

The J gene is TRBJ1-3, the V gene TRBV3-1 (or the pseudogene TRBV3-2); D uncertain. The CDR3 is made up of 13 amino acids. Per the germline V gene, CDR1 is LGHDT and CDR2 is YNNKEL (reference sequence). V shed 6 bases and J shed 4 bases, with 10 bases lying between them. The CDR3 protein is CASSPFLGNTIYF. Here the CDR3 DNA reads TGTGCCAGCAGTCCTTTTTTGGGAAACACCATATATTTT.

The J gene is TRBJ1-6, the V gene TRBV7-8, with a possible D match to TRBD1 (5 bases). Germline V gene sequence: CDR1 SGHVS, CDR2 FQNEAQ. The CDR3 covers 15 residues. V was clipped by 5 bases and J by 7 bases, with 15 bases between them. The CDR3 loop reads CASSGDRGQNSPLHF. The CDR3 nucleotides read TGTGCCAGCAGCGGCGACAGAGGGCAAAATTCACCCCTCCACTTT. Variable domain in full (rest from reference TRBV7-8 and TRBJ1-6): GAGVSQSPRYKVAKRGQDVALRCDPISGHVSLFWYQQALGQGPEFLTYFQNEAQLDKSGLPSDRFFAERPEGSVSTLKIQRTQQEDSAVYLCASSGDRGQNSPLHFGNGTRLTVT.

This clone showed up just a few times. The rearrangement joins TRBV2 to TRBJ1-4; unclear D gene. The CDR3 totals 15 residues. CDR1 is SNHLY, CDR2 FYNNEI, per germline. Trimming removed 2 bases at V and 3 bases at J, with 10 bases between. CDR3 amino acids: CASSESRGSNEKLFF. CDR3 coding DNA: TGTGCCAGCAGTGAATCGCGGGGATCTAATGAAAAACTGTTTTTT.

CDR3 coding DNA: TGTGCCAGCAGCTTTGGGGGCAGGTTAAGGCAGCCCCAGCATTTT. Protein sequence: CASSFGGRLRQPQHF. The rearrangement uses TRBV5-6 and TRBJ1-5; the D gene is possibly TRBD1 (6 bases). CDR1 and CDR2 (germline): SGHDT, YYEEEE. V shed 2 bases and J shed 7 bases, with 16 bases lying between them. The CDR3 length is 15 residues. Variable domain in full (rest from reference TRBV5-6 and TRBJ1-5): DAGVTQSPTHLIKTRGQQVTLRCSPKSGHDTVSWYQQALGQGPQFIFQYYEEEERQRGNFPDRFSGHQFPNYSSELNVNALLLGDSALYLCASSFGGRLRQPQHFGDGTRLSIL.

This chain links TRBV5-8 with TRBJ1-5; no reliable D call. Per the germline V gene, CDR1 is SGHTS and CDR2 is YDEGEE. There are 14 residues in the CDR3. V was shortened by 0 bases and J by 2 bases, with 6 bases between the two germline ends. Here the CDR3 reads CASSLASGNQPQHF. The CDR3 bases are TGTGCCAGCAGCTTGGCCTCCGGCAATCAGCCCCAGCATTTT.

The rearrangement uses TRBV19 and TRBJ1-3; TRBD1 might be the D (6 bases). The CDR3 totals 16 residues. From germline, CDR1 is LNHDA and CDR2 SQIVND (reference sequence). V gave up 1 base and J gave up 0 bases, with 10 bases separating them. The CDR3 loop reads CASSIVTGNSGNTIYF. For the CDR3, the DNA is TGTGCCAGTAGTATAGTCACAGGGAACTCTGGAAACACCATATATTTT.

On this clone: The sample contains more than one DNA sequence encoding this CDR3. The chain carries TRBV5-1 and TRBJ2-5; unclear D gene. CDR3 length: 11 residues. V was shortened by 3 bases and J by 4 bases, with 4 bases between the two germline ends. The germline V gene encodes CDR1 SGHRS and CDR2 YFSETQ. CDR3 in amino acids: CASSSSETQYF. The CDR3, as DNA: TGCGCCAGCAGCTCGTCAGAGACCCAGTACTTC.

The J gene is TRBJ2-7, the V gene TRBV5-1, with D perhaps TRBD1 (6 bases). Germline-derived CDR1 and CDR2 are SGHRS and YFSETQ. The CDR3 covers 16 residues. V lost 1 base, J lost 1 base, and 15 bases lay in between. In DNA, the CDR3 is TGCGCCAGCAGCTTGTCTGGGACACGGGTGTCCTACGAGCAGTACTTC. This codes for CASSLSGTRVSYEQYF.

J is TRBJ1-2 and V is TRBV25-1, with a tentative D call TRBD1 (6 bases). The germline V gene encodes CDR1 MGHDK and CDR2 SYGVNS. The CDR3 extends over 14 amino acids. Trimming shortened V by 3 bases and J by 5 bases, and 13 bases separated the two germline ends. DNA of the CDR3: TGTGCCAGCAGTGAGCCGAGGGGGGGATATGGCTACACCTTC. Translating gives CASSEPRGGYGYTF.

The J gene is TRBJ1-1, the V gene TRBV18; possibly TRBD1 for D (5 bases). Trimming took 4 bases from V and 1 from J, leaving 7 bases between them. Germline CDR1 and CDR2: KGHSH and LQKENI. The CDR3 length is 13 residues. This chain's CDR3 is CASSLQGNTEAFF. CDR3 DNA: TGTGCCAGCTCACTCCAGGGGAACACTGAAGCTTTCTTT.

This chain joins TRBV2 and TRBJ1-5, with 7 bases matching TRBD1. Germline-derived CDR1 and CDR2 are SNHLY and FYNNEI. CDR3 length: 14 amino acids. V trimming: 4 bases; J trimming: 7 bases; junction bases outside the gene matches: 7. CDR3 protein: CASSVGRGKQPQHF. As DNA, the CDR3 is TGTGCCAGCAGTGTTGGCAGGGGGAAACAGCCCCAGCATTTT.

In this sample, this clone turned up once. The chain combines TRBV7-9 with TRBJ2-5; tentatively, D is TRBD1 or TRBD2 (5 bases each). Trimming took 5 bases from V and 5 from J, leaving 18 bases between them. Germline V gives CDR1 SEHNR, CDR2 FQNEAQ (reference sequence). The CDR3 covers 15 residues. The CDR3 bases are TGTGCCAGCAGCCCCAGGAGGCTAGGGGTGGAGACCCAGTACTTC. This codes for CASSPRRLGVETQYF.

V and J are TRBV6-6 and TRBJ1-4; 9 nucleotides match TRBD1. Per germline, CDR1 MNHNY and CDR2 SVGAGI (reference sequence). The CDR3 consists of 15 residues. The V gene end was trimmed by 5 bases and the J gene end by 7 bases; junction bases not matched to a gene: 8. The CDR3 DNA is TGTGCCAGCAGTGGACCGGGACAGGGAAGTGAAAAACTGTTTTTT. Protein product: CASSGPGQGSEKLFF.

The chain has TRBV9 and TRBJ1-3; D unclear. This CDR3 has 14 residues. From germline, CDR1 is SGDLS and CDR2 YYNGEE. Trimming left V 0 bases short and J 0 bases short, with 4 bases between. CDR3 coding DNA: TGTGCCAGCAGCGTAGGGTACTCTGGAAACACCATATATTTT. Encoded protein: CASSVGYSGNTIYF.

CDR3 bases: TGTGCCAGCAGCTCCAGGGACAGGTGGACCTACGAGCAGTACTTC. Residues: CASSSRDRWTYEQYF. The gene calls are TRBV5-6 and TRBJ2-7, with 8 bases that match TRBD1. CDR1 is SGHDT and CDR2 is YYEEEE in the germline V gene. J gave up 2 bases and V 3 bases, and 7 bases lay outside the gene matches. CDR3 length equals 15 residues.

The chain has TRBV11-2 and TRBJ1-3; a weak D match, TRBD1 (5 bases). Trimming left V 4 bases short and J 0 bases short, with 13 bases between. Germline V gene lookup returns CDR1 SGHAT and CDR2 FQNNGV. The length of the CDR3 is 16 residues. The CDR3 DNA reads TGTGCCAGCAGCTCCCCAGGGCGGTTCTCTGGAAACACCATATATTTT. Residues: CASSSPGRFSGNTIYF.

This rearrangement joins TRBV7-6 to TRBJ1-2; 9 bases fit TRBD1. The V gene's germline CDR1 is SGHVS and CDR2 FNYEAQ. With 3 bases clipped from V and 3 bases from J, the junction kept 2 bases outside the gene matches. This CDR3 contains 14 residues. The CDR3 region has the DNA TGTGCCAGCAGCTTGGGACAGGGCGACTATGGCTACACCTTC. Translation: CASSLGQGDYGYTF.

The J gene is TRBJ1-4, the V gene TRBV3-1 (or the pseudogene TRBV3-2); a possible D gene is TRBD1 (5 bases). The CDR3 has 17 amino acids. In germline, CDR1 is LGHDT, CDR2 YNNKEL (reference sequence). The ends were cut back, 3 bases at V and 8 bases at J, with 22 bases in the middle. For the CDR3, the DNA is TGTGCCAGCAGCCAGGGAAAGACAGCCCTCGAGAGGGAAAAACTGTTTTTT. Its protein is CASSQGKTALEREKLFF.

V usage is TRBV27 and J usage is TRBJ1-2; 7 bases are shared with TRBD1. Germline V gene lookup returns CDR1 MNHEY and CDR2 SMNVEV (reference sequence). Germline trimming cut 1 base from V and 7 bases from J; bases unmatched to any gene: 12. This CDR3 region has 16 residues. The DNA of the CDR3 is TGTGCCAGCAGTTTATGGGGGACAGATCTGGTTGCTGGCTACACCTTC. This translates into CASSLWGTDLVAGYTF.

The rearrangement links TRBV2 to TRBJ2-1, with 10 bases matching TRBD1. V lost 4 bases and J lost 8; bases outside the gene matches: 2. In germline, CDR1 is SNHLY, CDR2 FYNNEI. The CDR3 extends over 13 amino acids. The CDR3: CASSGQGAHEQFF. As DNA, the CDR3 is TGTGCCAGCAGTGGACAGGGGGCACATGAGCAGTTCTTC. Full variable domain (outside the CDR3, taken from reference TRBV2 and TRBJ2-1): EPEVTQTPSHQVTQMGQEVILRCVPISNHLYFYWYRQILGQKVEFLVSFYNNEISEKSEIFDDQFSVERPDGSNFTLKIRSTKLEDSAMYFCASSGQGAHEQFFGPGTRLTVL.

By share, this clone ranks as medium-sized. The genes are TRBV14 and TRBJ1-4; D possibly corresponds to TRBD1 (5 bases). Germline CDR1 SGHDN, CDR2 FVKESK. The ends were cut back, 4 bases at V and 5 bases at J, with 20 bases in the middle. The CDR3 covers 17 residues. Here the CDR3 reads CASSRSVGAGRNEKLFF. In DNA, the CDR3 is TGTGCCAGCAGCCGATCTGTAGGGGCAGGCAGGAATGAAAAACTGTTTTTT.

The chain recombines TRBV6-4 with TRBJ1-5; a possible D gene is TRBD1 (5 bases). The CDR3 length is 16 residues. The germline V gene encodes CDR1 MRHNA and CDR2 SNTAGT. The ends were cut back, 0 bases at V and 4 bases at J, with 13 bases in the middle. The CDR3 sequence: CASSDSHGATNQPQHF. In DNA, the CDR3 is TGTGCCAGCAGTGACTCTCACGGGGCTACGAATCAGCCCCAGCATTTT.

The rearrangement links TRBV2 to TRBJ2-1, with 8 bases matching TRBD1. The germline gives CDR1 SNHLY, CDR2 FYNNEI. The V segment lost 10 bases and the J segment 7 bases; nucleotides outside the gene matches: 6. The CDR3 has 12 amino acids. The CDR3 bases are TGTGCCAACTCCAGACAGGGGAATGAGCAGTTCTTC. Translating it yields CANSRQGNEQFF. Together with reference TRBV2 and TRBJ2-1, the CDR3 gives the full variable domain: EPEVTQTPSHQVTQMGQEVILRCVPISNHLYFYWYRQILGQKVEFLVSFYNNEISEKSEIFDDQFSVERPDGSNFTLKIRSTKLEDSAMYFCANSRQGNEQFFGPGTRLTVL.

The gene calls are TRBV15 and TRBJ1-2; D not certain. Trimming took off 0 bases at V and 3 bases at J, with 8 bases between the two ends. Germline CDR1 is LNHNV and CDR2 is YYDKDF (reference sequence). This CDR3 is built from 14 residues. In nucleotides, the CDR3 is TGTGCCACCAGCAGAGATCTGAGTGACTATGGCTACACCTTC. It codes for CATSRDLSDYGYTF.